The 10 T cell receptor beta chains listed next were all sequenced from one sample in a study of control samples from healthy donors and cancer patients. Libraries were prepared by immunoSEQ multiplex PCR; TCRdb keeps only in-frame clonotypes and omits some of them. The repertoire holds tens of thousands of clones, with around 84% as singletons. Sequenced input: PBMCs. These receptors all come from a woman between 50 and 59 years old with lung cancer.

The chain recombines TRBV4-3 with TRBJ2-3; 10 bases are shared with TRBD1. The CDR3 is 17 residues long. J gave up 5 bases and V 0 bases, and 8 bases lay outside the gene matches. Germline-derived CDR1 and CDR2 are LGHNA and YSLEER. Here the CDR3 DNA reads TGCGCCAGCAGCCAAGATCGGGGGGACAGGGGAGAAGATACGCAGTATTTT. Its protein product is CASSQDRGDRGEDTQYF.

This chain uses TRBV28 with TRBJ1-1; 8 bases map to TRBD1. Germline assignment: CDR1 MDHEN and CDR2 SYDVKM. The CDR3 contains 16 residues. V shed 4 bases, J shed 7 bases, and the junction held 14 bases outside the gene matches. The CDR3 coding sequence is TGTGCCAGCAGTTCCTCGGGAGGCAGGGGGCATGTTGAAGCTTTCTTT. Protein: CASSSSGGRGHVEAFF.

The V call is TRBV7-9, the J call TRBJ1-1, with TRBD1 identical over 8 bases. With 3 bases clipped from V and 7 bases from J, the junction kept 1 base outside the gene matches. CDR3 size: 12 residues. Germline CDR1 is SEHNR and CDR2 is FQNEAQ (reference sequence). The CDR3 nucleotides read TGTGCCAGCAGCTTTGGACAGGGTGAAGCTTTCTTT. Translation: CASSFGQGEAFF.

The genes are TRBV4-3 and TRBJ1-2, with D hard to call. The CDR3 is 14 residues long. Germline V CDR1 and CDR2: LGHNA, YSLEER. V lost 4 bases, J lost 3 bases, and 12 bases lay in between. CDR3 nucleotide sequence: TGCGCCAGCAGCCTGACCCTTGGGGACTATGGCTACACCTTC. Translated: CASSLTLGDYGYTF.

The chain carries TRBV5-1 and TRBJ2-3; 8 positions agree with TRBD2. The CDR3 totals 18 residues. Germline V CDR1 and CDR2: SGHRS, YFSETQ. Trimming at V came to 4 bases and at J to 0 bases, leaving 13 bases not matched to a gene. The CDR3 sequence is CASSPTKTLAASTDTQYF. CDR3 nucleotide sequence: TGCGCCAGCAGCCCGACGAAAACACTAGCGGCGAGCACAGATACGCAGTATTTT.

The gene calls are TRBV9 and TRBJ2-7; tentatively, D is TRBD2 (5 bases). Germline CDR1 SGDLS, CDR2 YYNGEE. CDR3 length equals 13 residues. Trimming cost V 3 bases and J 7 bases, with 14 bases left between them. In DNA form, the CDR3 reads TGTGCCAGCAGCGCCTCGGCGAGAGGGGAGCAGTACTTC. It codes for CASSASARGEQYF.

The chain employs TRBV29-1 and TRBJ1-4; a weak D match, TRBD1 (5 bases). Germline assignment: CDR1 SQVTM and CDR2 ANQGSEA. Trimming took 4 bases from V and 8 from J, leaving 5 bases between them. The CDR3 sequence is 10 residues long. The CDR3 loop is CSVGQEKLFF. The CDR3 coding sequence is TGCAGCGTTGGACAGGAAAAACTGTTTTTT.

This chain joins TRBV29-1 and TRBJ1-1; no firm D call. V lost 6 bases and J lost 1, with 12 bases in between. There are 13 residues in the CDR3. Per germline, CDR1 SQVTM and CDR2 ANQGSEA. In nucleotides, the CDR3 is TGCAGCGTCAACGGAGGTACGAACACTGAAGCTTTCTTT. Protein product: CSVNGGTNTEAFF.

This clone showed up just once. This rearrangement joins TRBV28 to TRBJ1-5; D may be TRBD1 (6 bases). This CDR3 contains 15 residues. Germline-derived CDR1 and CDR2 are MDHEN and SYDVKM. Trimming took off 5 bases at V and 8 bases at J, with 19 bases between the two ends. The CDR3 is CASSQGQPFRKPQHF. CDR3 sequence (DNA): TGTGCCAGCAGTCAAGGACAGCCCTTTAGGAAGCCCCAGCATTTT.

The genes are TRBV6-5 and TRBJ1-1; no firm D call. CDR1 and CDR2 (germline): MNHEY, SVGAGI. The CDR3 is made up of 13 amino acids. The V end lost 2 bases, the J end lost 5 bases, and 9 bases lay between the germline ends. The chain's CDR3 is CASSYIEGTEAFF. The CDR3 DNA is TGTGCCAGCAGTTACATTGAAGGGACTGAAGCTTTCTTT.